The 2 T cell receptor beta chains in this list originate from one sample, sequenced in a study of blood T cell repertoires in COVID-19. Profiling relied on immunoSEQ multiplex PCR, and the TCRdb table lists in-frame clones only, not all of them. This sample has 200,000 to 300,000 clones, with more than 85% found just once. The material sequenced was peripheral blood. The origin of the receptors is a person between 18 and 35 years old with COVID-19, enrolled during active disease.

The chain links TRBV29-1 to TRBJ2-3; TRBD2 agrees at 11 bases. The CDR3 loop spans 15 amino acids. V lost 4 bases to trimming and J lost 2 bases; unmatched junction nucleotides: 5. Germline loops: CDR1 SQVTM, CDR2 ANQGSEA. CDR3 sequence: CSVAGTSGFTDTQYF. The DNA of the CDR3 is TGCAGCGTTGCCGGGACTAGCGGTTTCACAGATACGCAGTATTTT.

The CDR3 here is CASSPDSSSGNTIYF. The DNA for the CDR3 is TGTGCCAGCTCACCAGACAGTTCCTCTGGAAACACCATATATTTT. The rearrangement links TRBV18 to TRBJ1-3, with D perhaps TRBD1 (5 bases). V was pared by 2 bases and J by 0 bases, with 8 bases between. From germline, CDR1 is KGHSH and CDR2 LQKENI. This CDR3 spans 15 amino acids.